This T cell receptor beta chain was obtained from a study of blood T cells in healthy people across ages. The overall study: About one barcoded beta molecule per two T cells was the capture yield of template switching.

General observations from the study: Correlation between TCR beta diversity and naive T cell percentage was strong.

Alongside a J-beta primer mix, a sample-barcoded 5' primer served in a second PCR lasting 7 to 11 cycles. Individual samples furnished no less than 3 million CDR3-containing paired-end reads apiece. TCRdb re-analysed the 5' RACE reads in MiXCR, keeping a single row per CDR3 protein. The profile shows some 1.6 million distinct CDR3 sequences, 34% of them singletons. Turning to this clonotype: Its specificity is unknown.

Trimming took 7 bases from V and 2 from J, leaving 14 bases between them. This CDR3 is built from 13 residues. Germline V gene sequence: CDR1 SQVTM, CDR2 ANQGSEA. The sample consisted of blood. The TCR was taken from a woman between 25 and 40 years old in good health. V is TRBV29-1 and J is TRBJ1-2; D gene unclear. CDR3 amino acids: CSAAGTTNYGYTF. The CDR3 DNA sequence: TGCAGCGCTGCGGGCACCACAAACTATGGCTACACCTTC.